In this sample, the clone carrying this TCR beta chain turned up many times. What it binds is unknown. The CDR3 consists of 16 residues. The germline V gene has CDR1 SNHLY and CDR2 FYNNEI. The V and J ends lost 3 bases and 4 bases, in that order; junction bases with no gene match: 9. CD8+CD4-CCR7+CD45RA+ cells were sorted as naive CD8 T cells. These data are taken from a study of molecular identifiers for immune sequencing clone quantification. Study details: In replicates, RNA taken from roughly 20,000 or 100,000 naive CD8 cells was divided five ways, and four portions underwent sequencing.

Findings and caveats of the study: A single cell's spiked Jurkat TCR RNA was reportedly detectable among more than 950,000 naive cells.

Bulk libraries came from a prior protocol with listed TCR primers. MiXCR, run by TCRdb on the PCR reads, gives a single entry per CDR3 protein. The sample consists of more than 50,000 distinct CDR3 sequences, around 19% of them appearing once. The chain joins TRBV2 to TRBJ1-2, with 9 bases matching TRBD1. Sequencing used naive CD8+ T cells from blood, with Jurkat cell RNA spiked in. Noted subset: FACS-sorted CD8+CD4-CCR7+CD45RA+ naive T cells. The sequence came from a human donor in good health. Some libraries in this study had Jurkat cell RNA spiked in. The CDR3 spells CASSDLGQGTLYGYTF. The CDR3 nucleotides read TGTGCCAGCAGTGACTTGGGACAGGGTACCCTCTATGGCTACACCTTC.